A single sample is the source of the 20 T cell receptor beta chains below, sequenced in a study of blood T cell repertoires in COVID-19. Repertoires were generated with immunoSEQ multiplex PCR, while TCRdb's copy carries only in-frame clones and drops some. The table includes around 150,000 clones, roughly 80% detected once. What was sequenced was peripheral blood. These TCRs come from a man aged 55 to 70 who had recovered from COVID-19.

The V gene is TRBV12-3 or TRBV12-4, the J gene TRBJ2-7; D might be TRBD2 (6 bases). Trimming pared 8 bases from V and 4 bases from J, leaving 12 bases between. The CDR3 is made up of 12 amino acids. CDR3 nucleotides: TGTGCCAGCGGCGAGGGAGGTTACGAGCAGTACTTC. Translating it yields CASGEGGYEQYF.

The J gene is TRBJ2-7, the V gene TRBV7-9, with TRBD2 matching over 9 bases. V lost 4 bases to trimming and J lost 0 bases; unmatched junction nucleotides: 10. From germline, CDR1 is SEHNR and CDR2 FQNEAQ (reference sequence). CDR3 length equals 17 residues. Here the CDR3 DNA reads TGTGCCAGCAGCTCATCGCATCTAGCGGGAACCTCCTACGAGCAGTACTTC. Residues: CASSSSHLAGTSYEQYF.

The rearrangement links TRBV6-5 to TRBJ2-7; 10 nucleotides match TRBD1. Losses at the gene ends were 8 bases for V and 0 bases for J; bases not matched to a gene: 4. The CDR3 is 14 amino acids. Germline V CDR1 and CDR2: MNHEY, SVGAGI. CDR3 region: CASGTGVFSYEQYF. Written as DNA, the CDR3 is TGTGCCAGCGGGACAGGGGTCTTCTCCTACGAGCAGTACTTC.

This clone occurred a few times. The rearrangement uses TRBV28 and TRBJ2-2; unclear D gene. Trimming removed 3 bases from V and 1 base from J, with 6 bases in between. Germline lookup yields CDR1 MDHEN and CDR2 SYDVKM. The CDR3 loop spans 14 amino acids. The CDR3 DNA is TGTGCCAGCAGTTTTGGCAGGAACACCGGGGAGCTGTTTTTT. It is translated as CASSFGRNTGELFF. Full variable domain (rest looked up from reference TRBV28 and TRBJ2-2): DVKVTQSSRYLVKRTGEKVFLECVQDMDHENMFWYRQDPGLGLRLIYFSYDVKMKEKGDIPEGYSVSREKKERFSLILESASTNQTSMYLCASSFGRNTGELFFGEGSRLTVL.

This clone appeared a few times. This rearrangement joins TRBV20-1 to TRBJ1-1; D call uncertain. CDR3 length equals 13 residues. V was trimmed by 3 bases and J by 5 bases, leaving 13 bases between them. In germline, CDR1 is DFQATT, CDR2 SNEGSKA (reference sequence). The CDR3 protein is CSASKNLETEAFF. The CDR3 nucleotides are TGCAGTGCTAGTAAAAACTTGGAGACTGAAGCTTTCTTT.

The chain recombines TRBV7-9 with TRBJ2-3; TRBD2 agrees at 12 bases. Germline-derived CDR1 and CDR2 are SEHNR and FQNEAQ (reference sequence). V was pared by 5 bases and J by 2 bases, with 5 bases of the junction left unmatched. The CDR3 runs to 16 residues. CDR3 sequence: CASSRTSGDLTDTQYF. The DNA of the CDR3 is TGTGCCAGCAGCCGGACTAGCGGGGATCTCACAGATACGCAGTATTTT.

The V call is TRBV5-4, the J call TRBJ2-5; D remains ambiguous. The length of the CDR3 is 15 residues. CDR1 SGHNT and CDR2 YYREEE come from the germline V gene (reference sequence). The V gene lost 1 base and the J gene lost 1 base, with 11 bases spanning the gap. The DNA of the CDR3 is TGTGCCAGCAGCTTGTTGTCTACCTCCCAAGAGACCCAGTACTTC. Its protein is CASSLLSTSQETQYF. The whole variable domain, filled in from reference TRBV5-4 and TRBJ2-5, reads ETGVTQSPTHLIKTRGQQVTLRCSSQSGHNTVSWYQQALGQGPQFIFQYYREEENGRGNFPPRFSGLQFPNYSSELNVNALELDDSALYLCASSLLSTSQETQYFGPGTRLLVL.

This clone was observed a few times. CDR3 sequence (DNA): TGTGCCAGCAGTTCGGACAGGGGCAACACTGAAGCTTTCTTT. Translating gives CASSSDRGNTEAFF. The V gene is TRBV6-2 or TRBV6-3, the J gene TRBJ1-1; 9 nucleotides line up with TRBD1. V lost 4 bases and J lost 2; bases outside the gene matches: 2. This CDR3 comprises 14 residues. Germline-derived CDR1 and CDR2 are MNHEY and SVGEGT.

The V and J genes are TRBV6-6 and TRBJ2-7, with D possibly being TRBD2 (6 bases). V lost 0 bases to trimming and J lost 6 bases, with 9 bases between them. Germline CDR1 and CDR2: MNHNY and SVGAGI (reference sequence). The CDR3 is 13 residues long. The CDR3 loop reads CASSYSERVEQYF. The CDR3 nucleotides read TGTGCCAGCAGTTACTCAGAGCGGGTCGAGCAGTACTTC.

This rearrangement joins TRBV11-3 to TRBJ2-5; 8 positions agree with TRBD2. The CDR3 has 14 amino acids. J gave up 5 bases and V 5 bases, and 7 bases lay outside the gene matches. Germline lookup yields CDR1 SGHNT and CDR2 YENEEA. Here the CDR3 DNA reads TGTGCCAGCAGCGTAACGGGGGGGGCGGAGACCCAGTACTTC. Protein product: CASSVTGGAETQYF.

There are a few counts of this clone. The chain couples TRBV6-2 or TRBV6-3 to TRBJ1-2; D gene uncertain. V lost 6 bases to trimming and J lost 4 bases, with 15 bases between them. The CDR3 extends over 14 amino acids. The germline V gene encodes CDR1 MNHEY and CDR2 SVGEGT. In nucleotides, the CDR3 is TGTGCCAGCAGCTCGAATGGACGGGGCTATGGCTACACCTTC. Translating it yields CASSSNGRGYGYTF.

This clone was seen more than once but under ten times. The chain has TRBV11-3 and TRBJ2-3; TRBD2 might be the D (6 bases). V was pared by 5 bases and J by 10 bases, with 16 bases between. The length of the CDR3 is 13 residues. The germline V gene has CDR1 SGHNT and CDR2 YENEEA. The CDR3 sequence: CASSPGVRGAQYF. The CDR3 region has the DNA TGTGCCAGCAGCCCCGGGGTGCGGGGTGCGCAGTATTTT.

The J gene is TRBJ2-1, the V gene TRBV7-2; D perhaps matches TRBD2 (5 bases). In germline, CDR1 is SGHTA, CDR2 FQGNSA. The CDR3 has 15 residues. V lost 2 bases and J lost 1, with 9 bases in between. Here the CDR3 DNA reads TGTGCCAGCAGCTTACAACGGGATTCCTACAATGAGCAGTTCTTC. It translates to CASSLQRDSYNEQFF.

Comments on this clone: A much bigger clone sits one base away, suggesting this may be a read error. This sequence joins TRBV7-2 and TRBJ1-6; 8 bases are shared with TRBD1. The CDR3 sequence is 15 residues long. The germline CDR1 and CDR2 sequences are SGHTA and FQGNSA. With 0 bases clipped from V and 7 bases from J, the junction kept 2 bases outside the gene matches. The CDR3 protein is CASSLARGQNSPLHF. In DNA form, the CDR3 reads TGTGCCAGCAGCTTAGCCAGGGGGCAGAATTCACCCCTCCACTTT. The variable domain in full, completed from reference TRBV7-2 and TRBJ1-6, reads GAGVSQSPSNKVTEKGKDVELRCDPISGHTALYWYRQSLGQGLEFLIYFQGNSAPDKSGLPSDRFSAERTGGSVSTLTIQRTQQEDSAVYLCASSLARGQNSPLHFGNGTRLTVT.

This sequence joins TRBV7-9 and TRBJ2-2, with 9 bases matching TRBD1. CDR3 size: 15 residues. Germline assignment: CDR1 SEHNR and CDR2 FQNEAQ (reference sequence). Unmatched junction bases numbered 8, after V lost 7 bases and J lost 5 bases. The CDR3: CASTPGTGLTGELFF. The CDR3, as DNA: TGTGCCAGCACCCCAGGGACAGGGTTAACCGGGGAGCTGTTTTTT.

This chain connects TRBV7-2 to TRBJ2-1; TRBD1 agrees at 9 bases. The germline V gene encodes CDR1 SGHTA and CDR2 FQGNSA. The CDR3 covers 16 residues. The J segment lost 4 bases and the V segment lost 1 base, leaving 5 bases of the junction unmatched. The CDR3 reads CASSLVGQGGYNEQFF. CDR3 DNA: TGTGCCAGCAGCTTAGTGGGACAGGGAGGATACAATGAGCAGTTCTTC.

The chain couples TRBV6-4 to TRBJ2-5; 7 bases align to TRBD1. Germline V gene data show CDR1 as MRHNA and CDR2 as SNTAGT. The CDR3 loop spans 13 amino acids. After removal of 2 bases from V and 4 bases from J, the junction contained 1 base not matched to a gene. CDR3 sequence (DNA): TGTGCCAGCAGTGACGGGACAGCAGAGACCCAGTACTTC. It translates to CASSDGTAETQYF.

DNA for the CDR3: TGTGCCAGTAGTATAGACCCGACAGGGGTGGGCACAGATACGCAGTATTTT. The encoded protein is CASSIDPTGVGTDTQYF. The chain uses TRBV19 and TRBJ2-3, with 8 bases identical to TRBD1. Unmatched junction bases numbered 6, after V lost 0 bases and J lost 1 base. The CDR3 spans 17 residues. Germline-derived CDR1 and CDR2 are LNHDA and SQIVND (reference sequence).

The chain is built from TRBV6-5 and TRBJ2-7, with 8 bases aligning to TRBD1. CDR1 is MNHEY and CDR2 is SVGAGI in the germline V gene. J gave up 6 bases and V 6 bases, and 10 bases lay outside the gene matches. This CDR3 comprises 14 residues. The CDR3 spells CASSSAGTGPEQYF. CDR3 coding DNA: TGTGCCAGCAGCTCCGCCGGGACAGGACCCGAGCAGTACTTC.

The V gene is TRBV4-3, the J gene TRBJ1-5; 7 bases line up with TRBD1. The CDR3 length is 15 residues. Losses at the gene ends were 2 bases for V and 4 bases for J; bases not matched to a gene: 5. Germline values: CDR1 LGHNA, CDR2 YSLEER. CDR3 in DNA: TGCGCCAGCAGCCAATCTGCCAGGGGGAATCAGCCCCAGCATTTT. It encodes CASSQSARGNQPQHF.